This T cell receptor beta chain was obtained from a study of cytomegalovirus exposure and HLA in healthy donors. On the study more broadly: Most genotyped donors, about 81% of 300 to 400, had Caucasian-associated genetic ancestry.

The study ran its PCR with 60 Vbeta and 13 Jbeta primers. TCRdb's copy holds only in-frame clones and misses some; the assay was immunoSEQ multiplex PCR. The table includes approximately 150,000 clones, 68% detected once. Notes on this clone: The antigen is undetermined.

Findings and caveats of the study: A previous analysis found most TCR beta V segments productive roughly 87% or roughly 30% of the time. Per a later analysis, approximately 16,000 TCR beta sequences showed association with HLA alleles at 0.05 false discovery rate.

In germline, CDR1 is SGHTA, CDR2 FQGNSA. This CDR3 is built from 14 residues. Trimming removed 1 base at V and 7 bases at J, with 14 bases between. This receptor was taken from a man aged 55 to 70 in good health and CMV-seronegative. V and J are TRBV7-2 and TRBJ2-7, with a possible D match to TRBD2 (6 bases). The sequenced sample was PBMCs. CDR3: CASSLGDPRGEQYF. The CDR3 DNA sequence: TGTGCCAGCAGCTTAGGGGACCCACGGGGGGAGCAGTACTTC. Complete variable domain (other parts from reference TRBV7-2 and TRBJ2-7): GAGVSQSPSNKVTEKGKDVELRCDPISGHTALYWYRQSLGQGLEFLIYFQGNSAPDKSGLPSDRFSAERTGGSVSTLTIQRTQQEDSAVYLCASSLGDPRGEQYFGPGTRLTVT.